This T cell receptor (beta chain) was obtained from a study of blood T cell repertoires in COVID-19. About the research overall: Acute and convalescent COVID-19 specimens originated in the United States, Italy and Spain. T cells, B-cell-depleted T cells, or PBMCs provided the cDNA or gDNA that served as material.

The CDR3 contains 14 residues. Germline lookup yields CDR1 SGHRS and CDR2 YFSETQ. The V and J ends lost 3 bases and 6 bases, in that order; junction bases with no gene match: 5. As handled by the study authors: The authors estimated nucleated cell counts from reference gene primer amplification. Produced via immunoSEQ multiplex PCR; TCRdb's table is partial and in-frame only. V and J calls and clone size are copied from that table; D and trimming were computed from the DNA. Among some 150,000 clones listed, around 90% were seen once. The J gene is TRBJ1-2, the V gene TRBV5-1, with 10 bases matching TRBD1. This clonotype was obtained from a woman in her sixties with acute or convalescent COVID-19. The sample taken for sequencing was peripheral blood. CDR3 residues: CASSSGTGVDGYTF. DNA for the CDR3: TGCGCCAGCAGCTCCGGGACAGGGGTTGATGGCTACACCTTC.